The 28 T cell receptor beta chains below were found in one sample sequenced in a study of cytomegalovirus exposure and HLA in healthy donors (dated by TCRdb to 2017 to 2019). The method was the immunoSEQ multiplex PCR assay. The multiplex PCR relied on a mix of 60 forward primers for TCR Vbeta segments and 13 reverse primers for TCR Jbeta segments. This is the immuneACCESS table as TCRdb keeps it, with only in-frame sequences that have V and J called. A part of the clones is gone; compared with another copy, unresolved V genes explain less than half, and the rest is unexplained. This sample's table contains under 35,000 clones. The ten most abundant clones make up over 0.55% of the sample. Sequences were obtained from PBMCs. These receptors originate from a man aged 25-40 years in good health and CMV-seronegative.

The rearrangement links TRBV7-9 to TRBJ2-7; D may be TRBD2 (7 bases). Germline CDR1 is SEHNR and CDR2 is FQNEAQ (reference sequence). Trimming pared 2 bases from V and 5 bases from J, leaving 13 bases between. The CDR3 totals 14 residues. CDR3 DNA sequence: TGTGCCAGCAGCTTAATGGGGGGGCGGAACGAGCAGTACTTC. It specifies CASSLMGGRNEQYF.

This clone registers medium-sized (0.01 to 0.1%) by frequency. The sample contains more than one DNA sequence encoding this CDR3. As DNA, the CDR3 is TGTGCCAGCAGCTCAGGGGGCTTGCATGGCTACACCTTC. The encoded protein is CASSSGGLHGYTF. The V and J genes are TRBV6-5 and TRBJ1-2; 8 bases match TRBD1. The CDR3 is made up of 13 amino acids. Germline-derived CDR1 and CDR2 are MNHEY and SVGAGI. Unmatched junction bases numbered 6, after V lost 6 bases and J lost 6 bases.

The rearrangement joins TRBV7-9 to TRBJ2-7, with a tentative D call TRBD1 (6 bases). CDR1 is SEHNR, CDR2 FQNEAQ, per germline (reference sequence). Trimming took off 5 bases at V and 4 bases at J, with 21 bases between the two ends. The CDR3 is 16 amino acids. The DNA of the CDR3 is TGTGCCAGCAGCCCCCCTTTCCGGACAGAGATGTACGAGCAGTACTTC. This gives the protein CASSPPFRTEMYEQYF.

The rearrangement joins TRBV6-5 to TRBJ2-7; 9 nucleotides align to TRBD1. J was trimmed by 4 bases and V by 9 bases; bases with no gene match: 10. Germline values: CDR1 MNHEY, CDR2 SVGAGI. The CDR3 length is 14 residues. The CDR3 region has the DNA TGTGCCAGTAGTACAGGGGGCGGTAAGTACGAGCAGTACTTC. Translated: CASSTGGGKYEQYF.

V usage is TRBV18 and J usage is TRBJ2-7, with 8 bases that match TRBD2. With V trimmed by 0 bases and J by 4 bases, 11 bases remained unmatched. The CDR3 sequence is 17 residues long. Germline CDR1 reads KGHSH; CDR2 reads LQKENI. The CDR3 DNA reads as TGTGCCAGCTCACCACCAGGTGGAAGCGGGAGTATATACGAGCAGTACTTC. It translates to CASSPPGGSGSIYEQYF. Filled out from reference TRBV18 and TRBJ2-7, the complete variable domain reads NAGVMQNPRHLVRRRGQEARLRCSPMKGHSHVYWYRQLPEEGLKFMVYLQKENIIDESGMPKERFSAEFPKEGPSILRIQQVVRGDSAAYFCASSPPGGSGSIYEQYFGPGTRLTVT.

The rearrangement uses TRBV6-5 and TRBJ1-6; TRBD1 is a possible D gene (6 bases). CDR3 length equals 14 residues. CDR1 and CDR2 (germline): MNHEY, SVGAGI. V was trimmed by 7 bases and J by 7 bases, leaving 14 bases between them. CDR3 residues: CASTLTGGNSPLHF. DNA of the CDR3: TGTGCCAGCACCTTGACAGGCGGCAATTCACCCCTCCACTTT.

The chain is built from TRBV18 and TRBJ2-1, with TRBD2 matching over 8 bases. The CDR3 is made up of 15 amino acids. The germline gives CDR1 KGHSH, CDR2 LQKENI. V was clipped by 0 bases and J by 8 bases; unmatched bases: 6. Written as DNA, the CDR3 is TGTGCCAGCTCACCACCCAGCGGGAGAATCGATGAGCAGTTCTTC. It specifies CASSPPSGRIDEQFF.

The rearrangement links TRBV6-1 to TRBJ1-2, with a tentative D call TRBD1 (5 bases). Trimming pared 2 bases from V and 4 bases from J, leaving 14 bases between. The CDR3 has 15 amino acids. Per the germline V gene, CDR1 is MNHNS and CDR2 is SASEGT. The CDR3 bases are TGTGCCAGCAGTGAATGGTGGACACCCCTCTATGGCTACACCTTC. It specifies CASSEWWTPLYGYTF.

The rearrangement uses TRBV4-2 and TRBJ2-1, with TRBD1 identical over 10 bases. The CDR3 has 16 amino acids. The V gene end was trimmed by 4 bases and the J gene end by 2 bases; junction bases not matched to a gene: 5. Germline CDR1 LGHNA, CDR2 YNFKEQ. CDR3 region: CASSLATGGTYNEQFF. CDR3 bases: TGTGCCAGCAGCCTCGCGACAGGGGGCACCTACAATGAGCAGTTCTTC.

The rearrangement links TRBV7-2 to TRBJ2-7; TRBD2 aligns across 8 bases. CDR3 size: 16 residues. Germline CDR1 and CDR2: SGHTA and FQGNSA. V dropped 0 bases and J dropped 6; count of bases not matched to a gene: 10. The CDR3 coding sequence is TGTGCCAGCAGCTTAGCGCCGGCGGGGGGTCAAGGCGAGCAGTACTTC. Its translation: CASSLAPAGGQGEQYF.

The V and J genes are TRBV2 and TRBJ2-1; 13 bases match TRBD2. The CDR3 contains 14 residues. CDR1 is SNHLY, CDR2 FYNNEI, per germline. With 7 bases clipped from V and 5 bases from J, the junction kept 2 bases outside the gene matches. This CDR3 is CASIGLAGDNEQFF. The DNA for the CDR3 is TGTGCCAGCATAGGACTAGCGGGAGACAATGAGCAGTTCTTC.

The rearrangement uses TRBV4-1 and TRBJ2-7, with TRBD2 matching over 7 bases. Germline-derived CDR1 and CDR2 are MGHRA and YSYEKL. This CDR3 contains 14 residues. V lost 3 bases to trimming and J lost 7 bases; unmatched junction nucleotides: 9. In DNA form, the CDR3 reads TGCGCCAGCAGCCACGGGACTATCGTGGGGGAGCAGTACTTC. Translation: CASSHGTIVGEQYF.

The CDR3 bases are TGTGCCAGCAGCTCAGGGATGAACACTGAAGCTTTCTTT. Translating it yields CASSSGMNTEAFF. The chain is built from TRBV7-9 and TRBJ1-1; perhaps TRBD1 as D (5 bases). The CDR3 spans 13 residues. Trimming shortened V by 4 bases and J by 0 bases, and 6 bases separated the two germline ends. Germline assignment: CDR1 SEHNR and CDR2 FQNEAQ (reference sequence).

This chain joins TRBV19 and TRBJ1-5, with D possibly TRBD1 on 5 matching bases. From germline, CDR1 is LNHDA and CDR2 SQIVND (reference sequence). The CDR3 sequence is 15 residues long. The V end lost 4 bases, the J end lost 2 bases, and 12 bases lay between the germline ends. CDR3 coding DNA: TGTGCCAGTAGTACTAGGGGTCGGGGCAATCAGCCCCAGCATTTT. This encodes CASSTRGRGNQPQHF.

This chain joins TRBV5-6 and TRBJ2-1, with D possibly matching TRBD2 (7 bases). Germline CDR1 and CDR2: SGHDT and YYEEEE. Between the trimmed V and J ends, which lost 2 bases and 4 bases, there was a span of 16 bases. The CDR3 length is 16 residues. CDR3 loop: CASSLRGSSGYNEQFF. The CDR3 DNA reads as TGTGCCAGCAGCTTAAGGGGGTCTAGCGGTTACAATGAGCAGTTCTTC.

The chain carries TRBV29-1 and TRBJ1-1; TRBD1 matches 9 bases. Germline CDR1 is SQVTM and CDR2 is ANQGSEA. The CDR3 has 13 amino acids. The ends lost 4 bases at V and 10 bases at J; junction bases unmatched: 10. CDR3 sequence (DNA): TGCAGCGTTGTCCCCGTGGGACAGGGCACAGCTTTCTTT. This translates into CSVVPVGQGTAFF.

The chain recombines TRBV27 with TRBJ1-1; D remains unclear. Germline V lookup: CDR1 MNHEY, CDR2 SMNVEV (reference sequence). Trimming shortened V by 1 base and J by 11 bases, and 14 bases separated the two germline ends. The CDR3 extends over 13 amino acids. In nucleotides, the CDR3 is TGTGCCAGCAGTTTATATCCCCTCCTGGAGGCTTTCTTT. Translating it yields CASSLYPLLEAFF.

V gene TRBV27 combines with J gene TRBJ2-7, with a tentative D call TRBD2 (5 bases). This CDR3 is built from 15 residues. In germline, CDR1 is MNHEY, CDR2 SMNVEV (reference sequence). V lost 7 bases and J 6 bases, leaving 22 bases between the germline ends. The CDR3 nucleotides are TGTGCCAGCAACACTAGGTGGGAAAGTACACGCGAGCAGTACTTC. As protein: CASNTRWESTREQYF.

The V gene is TRBV6-5, the J gene TRBJ2-4, with 12 bases that match TRBD2. CDR1 is MNHEY, CDR2 SVGAGI, per germline. Unmatched junction bases numbered 3, after V lost 5 bases and J lost 7 bases. This CDR3 comprises 14 residues. The DNA for the CDR3 is TGTGCCAGCAGTCCTACTAGCGGGAGGAACATTCAGTACTTC. It encodes CASSPTSGRNIQYF.

The chain uses TRBV6-1 and TRBJ1-2; unclear D gene. From germline, CDR1 is MNHNS and CDR2 SASEGT. V was clipped by 8 bases and J by 4 bases, with 14 bases between them. The CDR3 covers 13 residues. For the CDR3, the DNA is TGTGCCAGCTCATCTACTGTATCCTATGGCTACACCTTC. Residues: CASSSTVSYGYTF.

The gene calls are TRBV19 and TRBJ2-1; 11 nucleotides agree with TRBD2. Germline lookup yields CDR1 LNHDA and CDR2 SQIVND (reference sequence). With V trimmed by 7 bases and J by 2 bases, 10 bases remained unmatched. This CDR3 comprises 17 residues. As DNA, the CDR3 is TGTGCCAGTACCCATCCGGCTAGCGGGGGGCCCTACAATGAGCAGTTCTTC. Translation gives CASTHPASGGPYNEQFF.

The CDR3 region has the DNA TGTGCCTGGAGCGGGGGTCAGGGTAATTCACCCCTCCACTTT. Translating gives CAWSGGQGNSPLHF. The chain carries TRBV30 and TRBJ1-6; D perhaps matches TRBD1 (5 bases). The CDR3 loop spans 14 amino acids. In germline, CDR1 is GTSNPN, CDR2 SVGIG (reference sequence). V shed 3 bases and J shed 6 bases, with 12 bases lying between them.

The chain links TRBV7-9 to TRBJ1-2; 7 nucleotides line up with TRBD1. Trimming cost V 1 base and J 2 bases; bases outside gene matches: 7. Germline CDR1 SEHNR, CDR2 FQNEAQ (reference sequence). This CDR3 has 16 amino acids. CDR3 region: CASSLGSGGTNYGYTF. The DNA of the CDR3 is TGTGCCAGCAGCTTAGGCTCAGGGGGGACAAACTATGGCTACACCTTC.

V is TRBV5-1 and J is TRBJ1-1, with TRBD1 as a possible D gene (5 bases). This CDR3 is built from 13 residues. Trimming pared 5 bases from V and 2 bases from J, leaving 10 bases between. The V gene's germline CDR1 is SGHRS and CDR2 YFSETQ. The CDR3 loop reads CASRVTGNTEAFF. In DNA form, the CDR3 reads TGCGCCAGCAGAGTTACAGGAAACACTGAAGCTTTCTTT.

The J gene is TRBJ2-7, the V gene TRBV28; weak D call: TRBD1 (5 bases). The CDR3 extends over 12 amino acids. CDR1 is MDHEN and CDR2 is SYDVKM in the germline V gene. V was trimmed by 11 bases and J by 3 bases, leaving 14 bases between them. CDR3 amino acids: CAAEGQGYEQYF. In DNA, the CDR3 is TGTGCCGCCGAAGGGCAGGGCTACGAGCAGTACTTC.

The chain combines TRBV19 with TRBJ1-5; TRBD1 agrees at 8 bases. V lost 5 bases and J lost 6; bases outside the gene matches: 9. This CDR3 contains 15 residues. Germline loops: CDR1 LNHDA, CDR2 SQIVND (reference sequence). CDR3 bases: TGTGCCAGTAGTGTACCCAGGGGGCAAGTTCAGCCCCAGCATTTT. Its protein is CASSVPRGQVQPQHF. Based on the CDR3 plus reference TRBV19 and TRBJ1-5, the full variable domain is DGGITQSPKYLFRKEGQNVTLSCEQNLNHDAMYWYRQDPGQGLRLIYYSQIVNDFQKGDIAEGYSVSREKKESFPLTVTSAQKNPTAFYLCASSVPRGQVQPQHFGDGTRLSIL.

V usage is TRBV2 and J usage is TRBJ2-3; possibly TRBD1 for D (5 bases). The CDR3 is 17 amino acids. V dropped 4 bases and J dropped 0 bases, with 17 bases sitting between them. Germline V gene sequence: CDR1 SNHLY, CDR2 FYNNEI. Here the CDR3 DNA reads TGTGCCAGCAGTGGAAATGCCAGGGCCCGTAGCACAGATACGCAGTATTTT. Protein: CASSGNARARSTDTQYF.

The rearrangement joins TRBV7-2 to TRBJ2-5; D gene unclear. The CDR3 extends over 14 amino acids. Trimming stripped 2 bases from V and 2 bases from J, with 9 bases between. Germline CDR1 SGHTA, CDR2 FQGNSA. CDR3 in DNA: TGTGCCAGCAGCTTATTTCGTTCTCAAGAGACCCAGTACTTC. It codes for CASSLFRSQETQYF. Full variable domain (missing parts from reference TRBV7-2 and TRBJ2-5): GAGVSQSPSNKVTEKGKDVELRCDPISGHTALYWYRQSLGQGLEFLIYFQGNSAPDKSGLPSDRFSAERTGGSVSTLTIQRTQQEDSAVYLCASSLFRSQETQYFGPGTRLLVL.